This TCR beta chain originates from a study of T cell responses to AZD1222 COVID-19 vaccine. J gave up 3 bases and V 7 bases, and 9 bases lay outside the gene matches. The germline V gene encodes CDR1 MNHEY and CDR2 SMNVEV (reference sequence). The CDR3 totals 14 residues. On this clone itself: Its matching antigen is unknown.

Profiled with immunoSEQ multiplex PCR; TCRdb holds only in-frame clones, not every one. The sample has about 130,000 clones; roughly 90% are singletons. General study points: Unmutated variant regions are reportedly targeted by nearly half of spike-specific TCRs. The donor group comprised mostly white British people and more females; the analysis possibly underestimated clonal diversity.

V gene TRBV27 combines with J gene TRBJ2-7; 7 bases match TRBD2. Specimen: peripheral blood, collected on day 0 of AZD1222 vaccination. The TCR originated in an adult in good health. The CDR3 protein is CASKPPGRDYEQYF. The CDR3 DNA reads TGTGCCAGCAAACCCCCGGGGAGGGACTACGAGCAGTACTTC.